These 8 T cell receptor beta chains share one sample of origin, sequenced in a study of CD8+CD57+ T cells in acquired aplastic anemia. Investigators profiled TCR beta VDJ and CDR3 from genomic DNA template. In TCRdb, the reads were re-called with MiXCR into one record per CDR3 protein. The data show roughly 150,000 distinct CDR3 sequences, roughly 45% seen once. An expansion of CD8+CD57+ cells by flow cytometry had been shown in patients chosen for sequencing. Sequencing input: sorted CD4+, CD8+, or CD8+CD57+ T cells (not recorded which) from PBMCs. The receptors here all came from a human donor with aplastic anemia.

Points on this clonotype: This may arise from a read error, as a much more abundant clone is one base away. The DNA of the CDR3 is TGTGCCGGCAGCTTGGGGCAGGGGGCGATGAACGGGGAGCTGTTTTTT. This gives the protein CAGSLGQGAMNGELFF. The rearrangement joins TRBV11-2 to TRBJ2-2; 8 nucleotides line up with TRBD1. This CDR3 is built from 16 residues. Germline CDR1 and CDR2: SGHAT and FQNNGV.

This clonotype has only one observation. A clone one base away is much larger, so this may be a read error. This chain connects TRBV6-2 or TRBV6-3 to TRBJ1-6; TRBD1 is a possible D gene (6 bases). The CDR3 is 14 residues long. The germline V gene has CDR1 MNHEY and CDR2 SVGEGT. CDR3 loop: CDSSYQGFRTPLHF. In nucleotides, the CDR3 is TGTGACAGCAGTTATCAGGGGTTTAGGACACCCCTCCACTTT.

This chain uses TRBV29-1 with TRBJ2-5; D call uncertain. Deletions cut 6 bases from V and 5 bases from J, with 10 bases between. This CDR3 has 11 residues. In germline, CDR1 is SQVTM, CDR2 ANQGSEA. This CDR3 is CSVVRRETQYF. The CDR3, as DNA: TGCAGCGTAGTTCGTAGGGAGACCCAGTACTTC.

For this clonotype: With a much larger clone just one base away, this may be a read error. The chain links TRBV7-6 to TRBJ1-4; no firm D call. Germline V gene lookup returns CDR1 SGHVS and CDR2 FNYEAQ. This CDR3 spans 15 amino acids. The CDR3 region is CASSLGGATNKKLFF. The CDR3 DNA reads as TGTGCCAGCAGCTTAGGAGGCGCAACTAATAAAAAACTGTTTTTT.

Only a few counts were recorded for this clonotype. Possible read error: a much larger clone is one base away. The rearrangement uses TRBV9 and TRBJ1-3; D gene unclear. Germline V gene lookup returns CDR1 SGDLS and CDR2 YYNGEE. This CDR3 contains 13 residues. V gave up 7 bases and J gave up 2 bases, with 10 bases separating them. CDR3 amino acids: CASRGYAGNTIYF. The CDR3 DNA follows: TGTGCCAGCCGGGGATACGCTGGAAACACCATATATTTT.

This clonotype came up once. The junction departs from germline at one end; a sequencing error may be responsible. The rearrangement links TRBV19 to TRBJ1-5; 7 bases agree with TRBD1. The CDR3 runs 15 residues. The germline V gene has CDR1 LNHDA and CDR2 SQIVND (reference sequence). In DNA form, the CDR3 reads TGTGCCAGTAGTCTCAAGACAGGGTACAATGAGCCCCAGCATTTT. It is translated as CASSLKTGYNEPQHF.

V usage is TRBV29-1 and J usage is TRBJ2-7, with 7 bases that match TRBD1. Germline trimming cut 4 bases from V and 0 bases from J; bases unmatched to any gene: 3. CDR3 size: 13 residues. Germline V CDR1 and CDR2: SQVTM, ANQGSEA. For the CDR3, the DNA is TGCAGCGTTGGACAGGGCCTCTCCTACGAGCAGTACTTC. Its protein product is CSVGQGLSYEQYF.

This clonotype was detected many times. The chain couples TRBV27 to TRBJ1-6; a possible D gene is TRBD1 (6 bases). Germline V gene lookup returns CDR1 MNHEY and CDR2 SMNVEV (reference sequence). The CDR3 covers 14 residues. V lost 8 bases and J 6 bases, leaving 14 bases between the germline ends. The CDR3 DNA reads TGTGCCAGCCGTGCGACAGGCATTAATTCACCCCTCCACTTT. It yields the protein CASRATGINSPLHF.